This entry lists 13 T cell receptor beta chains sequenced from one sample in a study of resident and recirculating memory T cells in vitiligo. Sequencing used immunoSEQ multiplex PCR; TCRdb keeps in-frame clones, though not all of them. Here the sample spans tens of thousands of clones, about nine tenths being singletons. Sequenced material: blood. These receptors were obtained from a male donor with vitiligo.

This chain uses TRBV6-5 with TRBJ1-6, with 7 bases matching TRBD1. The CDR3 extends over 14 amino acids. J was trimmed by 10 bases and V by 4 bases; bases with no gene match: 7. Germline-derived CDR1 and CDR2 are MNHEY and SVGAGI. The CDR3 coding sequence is TGTGCCAGCAGTTTTGACAGGGTCGGGTCACCCCTCCACTTT. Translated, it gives CASSFDRVGSPLHF.

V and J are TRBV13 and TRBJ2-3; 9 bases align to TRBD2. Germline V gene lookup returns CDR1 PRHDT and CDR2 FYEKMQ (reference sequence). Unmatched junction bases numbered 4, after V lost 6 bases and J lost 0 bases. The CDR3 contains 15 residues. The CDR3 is CASRTSGFSTDTQYF. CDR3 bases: TGTGCCAGCAGGACTAGCGGTTTTAGCACAGATACGCAGTATTTT.

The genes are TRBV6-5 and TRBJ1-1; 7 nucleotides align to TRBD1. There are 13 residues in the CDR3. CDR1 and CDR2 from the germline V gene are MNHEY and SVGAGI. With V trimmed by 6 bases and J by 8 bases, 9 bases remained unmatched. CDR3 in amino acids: CASRDRDRFEAFF. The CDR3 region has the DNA TGTGCCAGCAGAGACAGGGATCGGTTCGAAGCTTTCTTT.

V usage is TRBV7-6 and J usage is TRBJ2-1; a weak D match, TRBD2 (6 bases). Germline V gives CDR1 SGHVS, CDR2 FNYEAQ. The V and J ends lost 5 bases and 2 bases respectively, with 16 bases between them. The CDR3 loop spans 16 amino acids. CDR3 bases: TGTGCCAGCAGCGCCCTGGCCGGGGGTACCTACAATGAGCAGTTCTTC. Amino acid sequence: CASSALAGGTYNEQFF. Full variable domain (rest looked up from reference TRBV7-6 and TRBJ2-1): GAGVSQSPRYKVTKRGQDVALRCDPISGHVSLYWYRQALGQGPEFLTYFNYEAQQDKSGLPNDRFSAERPEGSISTLTIQRTEQRDSAMYRCASSALAGGTYNEQFFGPGTRLTVL.

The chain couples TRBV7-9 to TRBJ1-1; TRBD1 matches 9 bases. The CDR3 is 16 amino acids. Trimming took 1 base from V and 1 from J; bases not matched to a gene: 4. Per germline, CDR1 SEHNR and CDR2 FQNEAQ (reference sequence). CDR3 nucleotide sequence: TGTGCCAGCAGCTTAGTGACAGGGGGGCGGAACACTGAAGCTTTCTTT. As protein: CASSLVTGGRNTEAFF.

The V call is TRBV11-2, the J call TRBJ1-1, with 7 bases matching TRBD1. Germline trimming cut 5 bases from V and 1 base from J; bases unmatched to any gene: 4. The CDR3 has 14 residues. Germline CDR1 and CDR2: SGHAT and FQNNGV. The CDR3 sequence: CASSAGTENTEAFF. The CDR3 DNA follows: TGTGCCAGCAGCGCCGGGACAGAGAACACTGAAGCTTTCTTT.

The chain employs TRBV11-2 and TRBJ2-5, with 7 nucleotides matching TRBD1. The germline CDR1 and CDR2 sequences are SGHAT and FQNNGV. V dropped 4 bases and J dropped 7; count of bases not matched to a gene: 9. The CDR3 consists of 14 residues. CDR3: CASSSNQGVGTQYF. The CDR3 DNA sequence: TGTGCCAGCAGCTCCAATCAGGGGGTCGGGACCCAGTACTTC.

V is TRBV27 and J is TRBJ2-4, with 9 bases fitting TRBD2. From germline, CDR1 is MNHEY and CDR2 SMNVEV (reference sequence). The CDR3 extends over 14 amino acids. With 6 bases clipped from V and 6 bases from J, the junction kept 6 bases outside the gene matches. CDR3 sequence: CASSRGTSLNIQYF. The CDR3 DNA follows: TGTGCCAGCAGCCGCGGGACTAGCCTAAACATTCAGTACTTC.

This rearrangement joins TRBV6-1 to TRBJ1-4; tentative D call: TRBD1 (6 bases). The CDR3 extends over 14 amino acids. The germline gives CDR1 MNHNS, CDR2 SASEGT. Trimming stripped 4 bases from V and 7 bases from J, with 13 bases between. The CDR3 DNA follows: TGTGCCAGCAGTGCCCAGGGGTTTGGTGAAAAACTGTTTTTT. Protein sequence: CASSAQGFGEKLFF.

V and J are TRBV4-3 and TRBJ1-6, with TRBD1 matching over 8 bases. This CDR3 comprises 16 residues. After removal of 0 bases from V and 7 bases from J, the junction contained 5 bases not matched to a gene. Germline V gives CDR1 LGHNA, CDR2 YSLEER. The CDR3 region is CASSQDSRGRNSPLHF. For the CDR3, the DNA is TGCGCCAGCAGCCAAGATTCCAGGGGGCGGAATTCACCCCTCCACTTT.

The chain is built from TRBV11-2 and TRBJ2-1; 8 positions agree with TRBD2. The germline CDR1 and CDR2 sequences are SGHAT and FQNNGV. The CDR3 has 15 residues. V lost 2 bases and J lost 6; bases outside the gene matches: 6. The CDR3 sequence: CASSLRGLAVNEQFF. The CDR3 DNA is TGTGCCAGCAGCTTAAGAGGACTAGCCGTCAATGAGCAGTTCTTC.

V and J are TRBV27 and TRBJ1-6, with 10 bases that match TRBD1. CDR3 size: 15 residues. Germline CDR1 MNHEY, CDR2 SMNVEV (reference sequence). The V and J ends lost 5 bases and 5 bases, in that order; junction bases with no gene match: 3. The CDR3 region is CASSPDRGNNSPLHF. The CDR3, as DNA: TGTGCCAGCAGTCCGGACAGGGGGAATAATTCACCCCTCCACTTT.

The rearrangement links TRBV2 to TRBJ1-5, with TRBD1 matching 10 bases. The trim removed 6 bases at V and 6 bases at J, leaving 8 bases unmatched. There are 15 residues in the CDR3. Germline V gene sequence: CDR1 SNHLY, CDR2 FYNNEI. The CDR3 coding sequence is TGTGCCAGCAGACAGGACAGGGGGTTAGGTCAGCCCCAGCATTTT. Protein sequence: CASRQDRGLGQPQHF. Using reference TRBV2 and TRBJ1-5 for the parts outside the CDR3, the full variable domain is EPEVTQTPSHQVTQMGQEVILRCVPISNHLYFYWYRQILGQKVEFLVSFYNNEISEKSEIFDDQFSVERPDGSNFTLKIRSTKLEDSAMYFCASRQDRGLGQPQHFGDGTRLSIL.